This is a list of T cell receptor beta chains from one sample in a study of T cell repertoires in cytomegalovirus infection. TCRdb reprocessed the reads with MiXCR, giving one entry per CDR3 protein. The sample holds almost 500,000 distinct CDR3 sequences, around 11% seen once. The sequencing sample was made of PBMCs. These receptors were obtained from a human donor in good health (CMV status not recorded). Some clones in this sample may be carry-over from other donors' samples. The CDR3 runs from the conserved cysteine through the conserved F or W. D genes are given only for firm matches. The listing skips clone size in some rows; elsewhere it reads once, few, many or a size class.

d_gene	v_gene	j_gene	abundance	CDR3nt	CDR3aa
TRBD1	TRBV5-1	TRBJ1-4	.	TGCGCCAGCAGCAGAACAGGGGGCGCAGGTGAAAAACTGTTTTTT	CASSRTGGAGEKLFF
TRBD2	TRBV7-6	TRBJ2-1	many	TGTGCCAGCAGCACCCTGAACGGGGGGGGGGATGAGCAGTTCTTC	CASSTLNGGGDEQFF
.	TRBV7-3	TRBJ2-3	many	TGTGCCAGCAGCCGAGGACCGACTACTAGCACAGATACGCAGTATTTT	CASSRGPTTSTDTQYF
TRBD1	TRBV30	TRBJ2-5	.	TGTGCCTGGAGGAGCAAAGGGGGCTGGGAGACCCAGTACTTC	CAWRSKGGWETQYF
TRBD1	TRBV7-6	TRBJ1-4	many	TGTGCCAGCACCTTAGGGGACAGCACTAATGAAAAACTGTTTTTT	CASTLGDSTNEKLFF
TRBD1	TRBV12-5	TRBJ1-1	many	TGTGCTAGTGGTACAGCGGGACAGGGAGTAGGAGGTTGGAACACTGAAGCTTTCTTT	CASGTAGQGVGGWNTEAFF
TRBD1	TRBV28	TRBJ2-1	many	TGTGCCAGCATCCTTCCCGGGACAGGGGGCAATGAGCAGTTCTTC	CASILPGTGGNEQFF
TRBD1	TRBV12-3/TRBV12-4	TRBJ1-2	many	TGTGCCAGCAGTACCCGGGGTGAGAACAGGGGGCTACGGGGCTACACCTTC	CASSTRGENRGLRGYTF
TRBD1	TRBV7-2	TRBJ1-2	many	TGTGCCAGCAGCTTACAGGGGGCAGGGTATGGCTACACCTTC	CASSLQGAGYGYTF
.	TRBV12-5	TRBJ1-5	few	TGTGCTAGTGGTTTGGGGGGCAGGAGCAATCAGCCCCAGCATTTT	CASGLGGRSNQPQHF
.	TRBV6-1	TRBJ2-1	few	TGTGCCAGCAGTGAAACAACGGGCTGGAACCTTTATGAGCAGTTCTTC	CASSETTGWNLYEQFF
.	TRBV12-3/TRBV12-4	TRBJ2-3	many	TGTGCCAGCGGGGCGGTCCCAGATACGCAGTATTTT	CASGAVPDTQYF
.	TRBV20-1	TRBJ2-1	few	TGCAGTGCTAGAGAAGGGTCCCGGCGAGGCTACAATGAGCAGTTCTTC	CSAREGSRRGYNEQFF
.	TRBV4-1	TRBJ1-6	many	TGCGCCAGCAGCCAAGACGGGGGGGCCCCTGGGAATTCACCCCTCCACTTT	CASSQDGGAPGNSPLHF
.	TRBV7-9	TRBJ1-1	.	TGTGCCAGCAGCCCAAGAGGGGAAGTGGTTGAAGCTTTCTTT	CASSPRGEVVEAFF
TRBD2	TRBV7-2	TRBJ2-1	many	TGTGCCAGCAGCCTCCCGGGACTAGCGGGAGGTGAGCAGTTCTTC	CASSLPGLAGGEQFF
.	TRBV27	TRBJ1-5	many	TGTGCCAGCAGTTTATTTAGGGCAGAATCCAATCAGCCCCAGCATTTT	CASSLFRAESNQPQHF
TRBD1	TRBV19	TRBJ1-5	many	TGTGCCAGTTCTTGGGACAGCGGGATCGGACAGCCCCAGCATTTT	CASSWDSGIGQPQHF
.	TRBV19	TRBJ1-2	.	TGTGCCAGTAGCCCCCCCCTTACAGACAACTATGGCTACACCTTC	CASSPPLTDNYGYTF
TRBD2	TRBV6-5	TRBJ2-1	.	TGTGCCAGCAGTTCCGGACTAGCGGGGGTAAACGGTAATGAGCAGTTCTTC	CASSSGLAGVNGNEQFF
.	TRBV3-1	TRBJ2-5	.	TGTGCCAGCAGCCAATTTGAAGAGGAGACCCAGTACTTC	CASSQFEEETQYF
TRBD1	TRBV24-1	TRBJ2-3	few	TGTGCCACCAGTGACCAAGGACAGGGGGGCACAGATACGCAGTATTTT	CATSDQGQGGTDTQYF
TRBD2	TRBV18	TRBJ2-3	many	TGTGCCAGCAGCCCGGGACTAGCGGCAGATACGCAGTATTTT	CASSPGLAADTQYF
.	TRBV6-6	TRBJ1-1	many	TGTGCCAGCAGTTACGGTGGACTGAACACTGAAGCTTTCTTT	CASSYGGLNTEAFF
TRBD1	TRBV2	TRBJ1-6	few	TGTGCCAGCAGTGAAGCAGGGACAGCCTATAATTCACCCCTCCACTTT	CASSEAGTAYNSPLHF
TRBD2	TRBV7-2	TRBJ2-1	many	TGTGCCAGCAGCAACCCGGGACTAGCGGTTATTGAGCAGTTCTTC	CASSNPGLAVIEQFF
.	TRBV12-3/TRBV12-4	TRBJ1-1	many	TGTGCCAGCATGGAAGGGACCCTGAACACTGAAGCTTTCTTT	CASMEGTLNTEAFF
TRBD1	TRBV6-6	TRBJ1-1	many	TGTGCCAGCAGTTACCAGGGGGCGAACACTGAAGCTTTCTTT	CASSYQGANTEAFF
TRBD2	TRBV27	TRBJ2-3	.	TGTGCCAGCAGTGTAAGCGGGAGGGGGGCCGGACCTCTCACAGATACGCAGTATTTT	CASSVSGRGAGPLTDTQYF
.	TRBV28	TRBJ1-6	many	TGTGCCAGCAGTTTACCAGGGGATATTTCACCCCTCCACTTT	CASSLPGDISPLHF
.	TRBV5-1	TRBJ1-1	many	TGCGCCAGCAGCTTGTCCCAGGGTATAGCTGAAGCTTTCTTT	CASSLSQGIAEAFF
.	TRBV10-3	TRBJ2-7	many	TGTGCCATCAGCGGGCCCTCCTACGAGCAGTACTTC	CAISGPSYEQYF
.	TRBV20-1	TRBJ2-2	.	TGCAGTGCTAGAGATCTGAACAGGGTTGGCGGGGAGCTGTTTTTT	CSARDLNRVGGELFF
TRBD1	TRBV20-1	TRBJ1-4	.	TGCAGTGCCCAAGGGGCAGGGGGTGAAAAACTGTTTTTT	CSAQGAGGEKLFF
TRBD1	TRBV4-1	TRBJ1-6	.	TGCGCCAGCAGTCCGTTGACAGGGAACTCCTATAATTCACCCCTCCACTTT	CASSPLTGNSYNSPLHF
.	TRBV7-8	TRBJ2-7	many	TGTGCCAGCAGCTTAGGAGGGAGTACGATGGGGGAGCAGTACTTC	CASSLGGSTMGEQYF
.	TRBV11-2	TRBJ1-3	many	TGTGCCAGCAGCTCCTGGACTATCTCTGGAAACACCATATATTTT	CASSSWTISGNTIYF
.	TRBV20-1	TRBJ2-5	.	TGCAGTGCTAGATTTACCGCTAGGGAGACCCAGTACTTC	CSARFTARETQYF
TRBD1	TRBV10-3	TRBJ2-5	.	TGTGCCATCAGTGAGTGGAACTCCGACAGGGGAGGAGAGACCCAGTACTTC	CAISEWNSDRGGETQYF
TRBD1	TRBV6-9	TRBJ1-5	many	TGTGCCAGCAGTTATTCACGAGACAGGGGGCGGTGGGAGTATAGCAATCAGCCCCAGCATTTT	CASSYSRDRGRWEYSNQPQHF
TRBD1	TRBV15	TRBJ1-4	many	TGTGCCACCAGCAGAGGCAAGGGACAGCTTAATGAAAAACTGTTTTTT	CATSRGKGQLNEKLFF
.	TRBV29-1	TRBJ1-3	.	TGCAGCGTTGAGTCAGGGGACGGAAACACCATATATTTT	CSVESGDGNTIYF
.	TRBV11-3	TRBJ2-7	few	TGTGCCAGCAGCTTATCTCCCGAGGCAGGGGGACTGGACGAGCAGTACTTC	CASSLSPEAGGLDEQYF
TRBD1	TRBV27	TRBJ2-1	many	TGTGCCAGCAGTTTCGACAGGGCTAGAGGCAATGAGCAGTTCTTC	CASSFDRARGNEQFF
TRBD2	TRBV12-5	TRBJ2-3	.	TGTGCTAGTGGTTTGGTAAGCGGGGGCTACGCAGATACGCAGTATTTT	CASGLVSGGYADTQYF
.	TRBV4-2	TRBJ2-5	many	TGTGCCAGCAGCCAAGACGGGACGACCAAAGAGACCCAGTACTTC	CASSQDGTTKETQYF
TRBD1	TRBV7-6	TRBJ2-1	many	TGTGCCAGCAGCCCTCCGTCCGGGCAGGGGGCTGGCTACAATGAGCAGTTCTTC	CASSPPSGQGAGYNEQFF
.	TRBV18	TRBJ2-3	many	TGTGCCAGCTCACCAGTTACGAGCACAGATACGCAGTATTTT	CASSPVTSTDTQYF
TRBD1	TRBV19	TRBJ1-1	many	TGTGCCAGTAGTATAGTAACAGGGGATGAAGCTTTCTTT	CASSIVTGDEAFF
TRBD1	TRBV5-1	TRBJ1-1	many	TGCGCCAGCAGCTTGGGGACAGGGCTGAGGACTGAAGCTTTCTTT	CASSLGTGLRTEAFF
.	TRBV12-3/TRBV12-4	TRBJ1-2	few	TGTGCCAGCAGTGCCCGGGACGTCGGGGGCTACACCTTC	CASSARDVGGYTF
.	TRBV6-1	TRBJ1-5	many	TGTGCCAGCAGTGGGAATCAGCCCCAGCATTTT	CASSGNQPQHF
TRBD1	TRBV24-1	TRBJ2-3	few	TGTGCCACCAGCCTAGGGACAGGGGAGGTAGGAGATACGCAGTATTTT	CATSLGTGEVGDTQYF